This T cell receptor (beta chain) was identified in a study of vaccination effects on CD4 cells after COVID-19. Notes on this clone: Antigen specificity is unknown.

Trimming stripped 4 bases from V and 8 bases from J, with 8 bases between. In germline, CDR1 is DFQATT, CDR2 SNEGSKA (reference sequence). The CDR3 runs to 10 residues. Study results and caveats: Few convalescent patients and no early post-infection timepoints were included in the study.

Sequencing used immunoSEQ multiplex PCR; TCRdb keeps in-frame clones, though not all of them. There are 15,000 to 20,000 clones in the sample; 74% occur only once, and around 16% lies in the top ten. Prior to sequencing, the ViraFEST assay stimulated PBMC with viral peptide pools, which expanded the antigen-specific CD4+ T cells. CD4+ T cells were isolated after around ten days of culture. The person was diagnosed with PCR-confirmed SARS-CoV-2 infection between March and December 2020. V is TRBV20-1 and J is TRBJ1-2; no clear D. This sample comprised CD4+ T cells from PBMCs cultured with SARS-CoV-2 spike peptides, obtained before COVID-19 vaccination. The sequence was obtained from a human donor who had a prior SARS-CoV-2 infection. CDR3 coding DNA: TGCAGTGCTACCTTCCCCGGCTACACCTTC. Its translation: CSATFPGYTF.